This T cell receptor beta chain was captured in a study of CD8+ T cells in alopecia areata. Study background: In an open-label trial, patients got 5 to 10 mg tofacitinib twice daily.

V was trimmed by 4 bases and J by 1 base, leaving 4 bases between them. This CDR3 has 11 residues. CDR1 and CDR2 (germline): GTSNPN, SVGIG (reference sequence). Following extraction, RNA underwent reverse transcription to cDNA, which served as the sequencing template. The assay was immunoSEQ multiplex PCR, and TCRdb's table has in-frame clones only and misses some. The sample lists a few hundred thousand clones; under 75% were seen once. Regarding treatment: oral pan-JAK inhibitor, 5-10 mg twice daily. Turning to this clone: Antigen: not known. This CDR3 is also generated by other DNA sequences in the sample.

Findings and caveats of the study: Mice showed TCR sharing more clearly than patients did, possibly owing to HLA.

The receptor's source is a human donor with alopecia areata. The V call is TRBV30, the J call TRBJ1-1; D is unresolved. The sample consisted of CD4+ T cells sorted from blood, taken at week 4, from a patient treated with tofacitinib. The CDR3 loop is CAWNRNTEAFF. Written as DNA, the CDR3 is TGTGCCTGGAATAGGAACACTGAAGCTTTCTTT. The full variable domain, its missing parts supplied by reference TRBV30 and TRBJ1-1, is SQTIHQWPATLVQPVGSPLSLECTVEGTSNPNLYWYRQAAGRGLQLLFYSVGIGQISSEVPQNLSASRPQDRQFILSSKKLLLSDSGFYLCAWNRNTEAFFGQGTRLTVV.